This T cell receptor (beta chain) is drawn from a study of response to subunit inactivated influenza vaccine. The V and J ends lost 8 bases and 1 base respectively, with 14 bases between them. The CDR3 totals 15 residues. TCRdb ran MiXCR on the RT-PCR reads and lists one entry per CDR3 protein. The sample lists about 500,000 distinct CDR3 sequences, approximately 15% occurring once. Notes on the study in general: With each seasonal influenza vaccination, the authors suggested, few new T cells are recruited.

To note about this clonotype: Its cognate antigen is unknown.

This chain joins TRBV12-3 or TRBV12-4 and TRBJ1-4; possibly TRBD1 for D (5 bases). The sequencing here drew on CD4+ T cells sorted from PBMCs, taken around 2 years after vaccination. This clonotype was obtained from a man aged 50 to 69 who received an inactivated influenza vaccine. The CDR3 bases are TGTGCCAGCGGGACGGGGGACGGAACTAATGAAAAACTGTTTTTT. Residues: CASGTGDGTNEKLFF.